The entry below describes one TCR beta chain. There are many counts of this clone. Its cognate antigen has yet to be identified. No base quality information exists; no much larger clone differs at one position. The method was PCR. Sequencing took place on an Illumina HiSeq 4000. High-throughput sequencing was used to profile the CDR3 region of the TCR beta-chain in every patient. From the authors' description of their analysis: Drawing on CDR3 differences between clinicopathological groups, the researchers built a classifier meant to tell apart patients with distant-metastatic papillary thyroid cancer. To measure repertoire diversity the researchers used the Shannon index, while the Morisita-Horn index served to gauge how similar the tumor and blood repertoires were. Using fastp trimming at Q25 and MiXCR clonotype assembly, TCRdb reanalyzed the public sequencing data and kept in-frame beta chains. TCRdb, not the authors, supplied the V and J calls. The sample includes about 82,000 clones, with around an eighth observed a single time. The ten top clones hold around 8.8% of the sample.

This record belongs to a study of metastatic and nonmetastatic thyroid tumors (dated by TCRdb to 2020 to 2022). As for the study more broadly: The researchers compared repertoires between peripheral blood samples and tumor or nodule tissue samples from patients with malignant or benign thyroid disease. Paper-wide results and their limitations: TCR beta diversity was reported as significantly higher in malignant tumors than in benign nodules, in both blood and tumor samples.

None of the patients had been given any treatment before thyroid surgery. The study retrospectively analysed patient clinical samples collected from about 2011 to 2018 using T-cell receptor beta sequencing. V trim: 5 bases; J trim: 7 bases; unmatched bases: 10. The germline V gene (reference sequence) provides CDR1 DFQATT and CDR2 SNEGSKA. CDR3 length: 15 amino acids, cysteine to phenylalanine. CDR3 DNA only is kept here, 45 bases in frame from base 1. The chain is encoded by TRBV20-1 joined to TRBJ2-1; the junction holds 11 bases that match TRBD2. The sample was tumor tissue. The sequence derives from a female donor with papillary thyroid cancer or a benign thyroid nodule (not recorded which). Some clones in this sample may be carry-over from other donors' samples. The DNA sequence is TGCAGTGCTCCCTGGACTAGCGGGCGACTGAATGAGCAGTTCTTC. This gives the protein CSAPWTSGRLNEQFF.